This T cell receptor beta chain was captured in a study of blood T cells in healthy people across ages. Germline CDR1 is MNHNY and CDR2 is SVGAGI (reference sequence). CDR3 length: 14 amino acids. Then a second PCR, running about 7 to 11 cycles, was carried out with a sample-barcoded 5' primer and a J-beta primer mix. MiXCR was run by TCRdb on the 5' RACE reads, yielding one entry per CDR3 protein. Among 600,000 or so distinct CDR3 sequences listed, 47% were seen once. Overall study findings and caveats: A strong correlation was found between TCR beta diversity and the percentage of naive T cells.

Ten or more counts support this clonotype. Its antigen remains unidentified. This may arise from a read error, as a much more abundant clone is one base away. This TCR was recovered from a man aged 80 or over in good health. The source material was blood. The chain employs TRBV6-6 and TRBJ2-7; 7 nucleotides line up with TRBD1. DNA for the CDR3: TGTGCCGGCAGCCGTGACAGGGACATTTACGAGCAGTACTTC. As protein: CAGSRDRDIYEQYF.